The rows below give T cell receptor beta chains drawn from one sample of a study of T cell responses to AZD1222 COVID-19 vaccine. Method: immunoSEQ multiplex PCR; TCRdb's copy keeps in-frame clones and lacks some. This sample has 160,000 or so clones, with more than 75% found just once. Sequencing used peripheral blood, obtained 28 days after the second AZD1222 dose. Every receptor here comes from an adult who received the AZD1222 COVID-19 vaccine. Each CDR3 is given with its conserved first and last residue. The D gene is left open where the match is weak. The listing skips clone size in some rows; elsewhere it reads once, few, many or a size class.

j_call clone_size d_call v_call cdr3_nt cdr3_aa
TRBJ2-7 . . TRBV6-2/TRBV6-3 TGTGCCAGCAGTTACAGACCTTCCTCCTACGAGCAGTACTTC CASSYRPSSYEQYF
TRBJ1-5 . TRBD1 TRBV2 TGTGCCAGCAGTGAAAGGAGGGACAGGGGCAATCAGCCCCAGCATTTT CASSERRDRGNQPQHF
TRBJ2-5 . TRBD2 TRBV30 TGTGCCTGGAGTGTACAGGCTAGCGGGAGTAAGACCCAGTACTTC CAWSVQASGSKTQYF
TRBJ1-2 few . TRBV25-1 TGTGCCAGCAGTGAAACCGGGTATGGCTACACCTTC CASSETGYGYTF
TRBJ2-7 . TRBD2 TRBV5-1 TGCGCCAGCCGGACTAGCGGGGCCTACGAGCAGTACTTC CASRTSGAYEQYF
TRBJ2-1 . . TRBV2 TGTGCCAGCAGTGTCACGAGGGACGAGCAGTTCTTC CASSVTRDEQFF
TRBJ2-1 . TRBD2 TRBV11-2 TGTGCCAGCAGCTACCTTGTTGGCGGGAGAGGTGAGCAGTTCTTC CASSYLVGGRGEQFF
TRBJ2-7 once . TRBV3-1/TRBV3-2 TGTGCCAGCAGCCGCGAGGGTGGAGGCTACGAGCAGTACTTC CASSREGGGYEQYF
TRBJ1-1 . . TRBV20-1 TGCAGTGCAGGGCCCTCCACTGAAGCTTTCTTT CSAGPSTEAFF
TRBJ2-1 . TRBD2 TRBV4-1 TGCGCCAGCAGCCAAATCCCGGGTCAAGCGGGAGGTATAAATGAGCAGTTCTTC CASSQIPGQAGGINEQFF